Reported below is one TCR beta chain. Its antigen is unidentified. The sample originates from a study of OX40 agonist ivuxolimab in advanced cancers. For the study at large: Patients took ivuxolimab, an agonistic anti-OX40 (CD134) antibody. Cohort: approximately 83% men, mean age approximately 64, aged about 20 to 85. Prior therapy, whether anti-PD-1, anti-PD-L1 or anti-CTLA-4, was allowed, and approximately 37% had some.

Trimming left V 1 base short and J 1 base short, with 8 bases between. This CDR3 has 14 residues. Germline assignment: CDR1 LNHDA and CDR2 SQIVND (reference sequence). TCRdb's table, derived via immunoSEQ multiplex PCR, lists solely in-frame clones and lacks some. In the table there are tens of thousands of clones, 91% of which are singletons. Study conclusions and caveats: Expanded clones belonging to CD8+ T cells outnumbered, on average, those of CD4+.

V and J are TRBV19 and TRBJ2-7; TRBD1 is a possible D gene (6 bases). The sample was CD4+ or CD8+ T cells sorted from blood, taken in a trial of the OX40 agonist ivuxolimab. This TCR was sampled from an adult with an advanced solid tumor such as melanoma, head and neck, liver or kidney cancer. The CDR3 here is CASSIGTVSYEQYF. The CDR3 nucleotides are TGTGCCAGTAGTATAGGGACAGTATCCTACGAGCAGTACTTC.